The 19 T cell receptor beta chains below were found in one sample sequenced in a study of T cells in tuberculosis. Here immunoSEQ multiplex PCR was the method, and the copy in TCRdb shows in-frame clones only, minus some. The sample holds about 34,000 clones, approximately 89% seen once. The sequencing sample was made of PBMCs. The receptor set was obtained from a donor aged 10-29 years with latent tuberculosis or without tuberculosis infection.

The CDR3 reads CASSPIGDRRNYGYTF. The CDR3 DNA follows: TGTGCCAGCAGCCCAATCGGGGACAGGCGGAACTATGGCTACACCTTC. The chain recombines TRBV7-2 with TRBJ1-2; 8 nucleotides line up with TRBD1. The V segment lost 5 bases and the J segment 2 bases; nucleotides outside the gene matches: 10. The CDR3 length is 16 residues. Germline V gene data show CDR1 as SGHTA and CDR2 as FQGNSA.

This clone was observed a single time. This rearrangement joins TRBV18 to TRBJ2-1; 10 bases agree with TRBD1. The CDR3 sequence is 16 residues long. J gave up 8 bases and V 6 bases, and 13 bases lay outside the gene matches. The germline V gene has CDR1 KGHSH and CDR2 LQKENI. The CDR3 reads CASSPHRDRGLDEQFF. The CDR3 DNA is TGTGCCAGCTCCCCCCACCGGGACAGGGGTTTAGATGAGCAGTTCTTC.

This chain uses TRBV19 with TRBJ2-7; 7 nucleotides line up with TRBD2. The length of the CDR3 is 15 residues. The trim removed 1 base at V and 5 bases at J, leaving 8 bases unmatched. Germline V CDR1 and CDR2: LNHDA, SQIVND (reference sequence). Here the CDR3 DNA reads TGTGCCAGTAGTATAGTCTGGGGAGGGAACAACGAGCAGTACTTC. Protein: CASSIVWGGNNEQYF. The variable domain in full, completed from reference TRBV19 and TRBJ2-7, reads DGGITQSPKYLFRKEGQNVTLSCEQNLNHDAMYWYRQDPGQGLRLIYYSQIVNDFQKGDIAEGYSVSREKKESFPLTVTSAQKNPTAFYLCASSIVWGGNNEQYFGPGTRLTVT.

This sequence joins TRBV14 and TRBJ1-1, with 11 bases identical to TRBD1. CDR1 and CDR2 (germline): SGHDN, FVKESK. The CDR3 covers 14 residues. The junction had 7 bases not matched to a gene; V was cut back by 4 bases and J by 9 bases. The CDR3 spells CASSLPGTGGKAFF. The CDR3 DNA is TGTGCCAGCAGCCTCCCCGGGACAGGGGGTAAAGCTTTCTTT.

The chain links TRBV29-1 to TRBJ2-3; D possibly corresponds to TRBD2 (5 bases). Germline lookup yields CDR1 SQVTM and CDR2 ANQGSEA. There are 12 residues in the CDR3. Trimming removed 7 bases at V and 2 bases at J, with 10 bases between. CDR3 sequence: CSARGNTDTQYF. For the CDR3, the DNA is TGCAGCGCTAGAGGGAACACAGATACGCAGTATTTT.

The rearrangement joins TRBV7-6 to TRBJ2-3; 7 nucleotides align to TRBD2. CDR3 length equals 15 residues. The germline V gene has CDR1 SGHVS and CDR2 FNYEAQ. Unmatched junction bases numbered 5, after V lost 1 base and J lost 4 bases. The CDR3 DNA reads TGTGCCAGCAGCTTAGAGGGCGGGAGTGCAGATACGCAGTATTTT. Protein sequence: CASSLEGGSADTQYF.

The CDR3 protein is CASSELLGNTGELFF. The CDR3 nucleotides are TGTGCCAGCAGTGAACTGCTAGGGAACACCGGGGAGCTGTTTTTT. This chain uses TRBV6-1 with TRBJ2-2; D is unresolved. Germline V gives CDR1 MNHNS, CDR2 SASEGT. Between the trimmed V and J ends, which lost 2 bases and 1 base, there was a span of 8 bases. The CDR3 consists of 15 residues.

This rearrangement joins TRBV5-5 to TRBJ1-5; 7 bases line up with TRBD1. The V segment lost 7 bases and the J segment 4 bases; nucleotides outside the gene matches: 11. Germline V gene data show CDR1 as SGHKS and CDR2 as YYEKEE (reference sequence). The CDR3 length is 15 residues. This CDR3 reads CASGTNRDRNQPQHF. In nucleotides, the CDR3 is TGTGCCAGCGGGACGAACCGGGACAGAAATCAGCCCCAGCATTTT.

This chain uses TRBV7-2 with TRBJ2-2; D uncertain. Germline lookup yields CDR1 SGHTA and CDR2 FQGNSA. Trimming shortened V by 1 base and J by 6 bases, and 6 bases separated the two germline ends. The CDR3 covers 13 residues. The CDR3 coding sequence is TGTGCCAGCAGCTTAGAGCAGGCCGGGGAGCTGTTTTTT. Encoded protein: CASSLEQAGELFF.

The gene calls are TRBV6-5 and TRBJ1-4; D perhaps matches TRBD1 (5 bases). The germline CDR1 and CDR2 sequences are MNHEY and SVGAGI. The V gene lost 8 bases and the J gene lost 7 bases, with 11 bases spanning the gap. The CDR3 contains 12 residues. In DNA, the CDR3 is TGTGCCAGCCGGGGAGGGGTTGAAAAACTGTTTTTT. As protein: CASRGGVEKLFF.

CDR3: CASSSPLEGGETQYF. The CDR3, as DNA: TGTGCCAGCAGCAGCCCCCTCGAGGGAGGAGAGACCCAGTACTTC. The chain carries TRBV6-6 and TRBJ2-5; D perhaps matches TRBD2 (6 bases). Trimming stripped 6 bases from V and 4 bases from J, with 18 bases between. The CDR3 spans 15 residues. The germline V gene encodes CDR1 MNHNY and CDR2 SVGAGI (reference sequence).

The chain is built from TRBV9 and TRBJ1-5, with D perhaps matching TRBD1 (6 bases). Germline assignment: CDR1 SGDLS and CDR2 YYNGEE. The CDR3 has 13 residues. Trimming left V 4 bases short and J 10 bases short, with 15 bases between. The CDR3 sequence is CASSLGGGGPQHF. The CDR3 nucleotides are TGTGCCAGCAGCCTAGGGGGGGGTGGACCCCAGCATTTT.

The table lists this clone with a few counts. The chain links TRBV2 to TRBJ1-3, with D possibly matching TRBD1 (5 bases). CDR1 is SNHLY and CDR2 is FYNNEI in the germline V gene. The V end was cut by 6 bases, the J end by 0 bases, with 12 bases between. The CDR3 extends over 15 amino acids. The CDR3 reads CASSAVGGSGNTIYF. Here the CDR3 DNA reads TGTGCCAGCAGCGCCGTGGGGGGCTCTGGAAACACCATATATTTT.

The sample holds a few counts of this clone. The gene calls are TRBV10-3 and TRBJ2-7; 9 nucleotides agree with TRBD1. The junction had 6 bases not matched to a gene; V was cut back by 3 bases and J by 3 bases. The CDR3 is made up of 15 amino acids. Germline lookup yields CDR1 ENHRY and CDR2 SYGVKD. The CDR3 spells CAISDLGTGLYEQYF. The DNA for the CDR3 is TGTGCCATCAGTGACCTCGGGACAGGGCTCTACGAGCAGTACTTC.

This clone was counted once. The chain links TRBV11-2 to TRBJ2-1, with 9 bases lining up with TRBD2. The CDR3 length is 15 residues. Germline values: CDR1 SGHAT, CDR2 FQNNGV. Germline trimming cut 5 bases from V and 4 bases from J; bases unmatched to any gene: 6. This CDR3 reads CASSLGLAPYNEQFF. In DNA, the CDR3 is TGTGCCAGCAGCCTAGGACTAGCGCCTTACAATGAGCAGTTCTTC.

The count of this clone is one. The genes are TRBV5-4 and TRBJ2-3; 11 bases line up with TRBD2. The V gene end was trimmed by 4 bases and the J gene end by 6 bases; junction bases not matched to a gene: 10. This CDR3 has 16 amino acids. Germline assignment: CDR1 SGHNT and CDR2 YYREEE (reference sequence). This CDR3 reads CASSGVSGGAGDTQYF. The CDR3 coding sequence is TGTGCCAGCAGCGGAGTTAGCGGGGGGGCTGGGGATACGCAGTATTTT.

The genes are TRBV10-2 and TRBJ1-2; 10 bases line up with TRBD1. This CDR3 is built from 14 residues. Trimming took 6 bases from V and 7 from J; bases not matched to a gene: 8. Germline lookup yields CDR1 WSHSY and CDR2 SAAADI. The CDR3 here is CASRGQGLASGYTF. The CDR3 coding sequence is TGCGCCAGCAGGGGACAGGGGCTAGCAAGTGGCTACACCTTC.

The chain has TRBV28 and TRBJ2-1, with D perhaps TRBD1 (6 bases). This CDR3 is 14 amino acids long. V lost 6 bases and J lost 7, with 16 bases in between. Germline CDR1 MDHEN, CDR2 SYDVKM. The CDR3 reads CASRYRVRGNEQFF. CDR3 bases: TGTGCCAGCAGGTACAGGGTCAGAGGTAATGAGCAGTTCTTC.

The J gene is TRBJ2-3, the V gene TRBV27; D is possibly TRBD1 (6 bases). V was pared by 5 bases and J by 2 bases, with 20 bases between. The CDR3 has 17 residues. Germline CDR1 MNHEY, CDR2 SMNVEV (reference sequence). In nucleotides, the CDR3 is TGTGCCAGCAGTCTGCTGACAGGAGGCGAATACACAGATACGCAGTATTTT. Its translation: CASSLLTGGEYTDTQYF.